The 12 T cell receptor beta chains reported below all come from one sample, sequenced in a study of blood T cells in healthy people across ages. PCR was performed a second time for about 7 to 12 cycles using a sample-barcoded 5' primer and a J-beta primer mix. TCRdb reanalysed the 5' RACE reads using MiXCR and keeps one entry per CDR3 protein. This sample has about 810,000 distinct CDR3 sequences, with under 40% found just once. Sequencing used blood. The receptor set was obtained from a man in his late teens or twenties in good health.

This chain uses TRBV27 with TRBJ2-1; unclear D gene. The V end was cut by 5 bases, the J end by 3 bases, with 17 bases between. This CDR3 has 16 amino acids. CDR1 MNHEY and CDR2 SMNVEV come from the germline V gene (reference sequence). The CDR3 spells CASSPSGGARYNEQFF. DNA of the CDR3: TGTGCCAGCAGTCCATCCGGTGGAGCTCGCTACAATGAGCAGTTCTTC.

Points on this clonotype: A much bigger clone sits one base away, suggesting this may be a read error. The chain employs TRBV12-3 or TRBV12-4 and TRBJ1-1; 7 bases line up with TRBD1. CDR3 length: 15 residues. The CDR3 sequence is CASSLTGDLNTESFF. The CDR3 DNA follows: TGTGCCAGCAGTTTAACAGGGGATTTGAACACTGAATCTTTCTTT.

As regards this clonotype: It is likely a read error, because the conserved phenylalanine at the end of the CDR3 is missing. The DNA is omitted, as the CDR3 cannot be located on it reliably, and the CDR3 follows TCRdb's listing. The rearrangement uses TRBV20-1 and TRBJ2-5. CDR1 is DFQATT and CDR2 is SNEGSKA in the germline V gene (reference sequence). The CDR3 comprises 14 residues, both ends counted. The CDR3 protein is CSASEAAYGYTFGS.

This clonotype has a handful of counts. The rearrangement uses TRBV5-1 and TRBJ2-3; no clear D gene. Germline CDR1 is SGHRS and CDR2 is YFSETQ. The CDR3 length is 14 residues. V was clipped by 4 bases and J by 2 bases, with 11 bases between them. The CDR3 DNA reads TGCGCCAGCAGCCCCCCGGTTGCCACAGATACGCAGTATTTT. Its translation is CASSPPVATDTQYF.

The chain carries TRBV7-2 and TRBJ2-2; D ambiguous. V was clipped by 6 bases and J by 1 base, with 15 bases between them. Germline V lookup: CDR1 SGHTA, CDR2 FQGNSA. This CDR3 contains 16 residues. This CDR3 reads CASRSGPPKNTGELFF. DNA of the CDR3: TGTGCCAGCAGGTCCGGTCCCCCGAAGAACACCGGGGAGCTGTTTTTT.

J is TRBJ2-3 and V is TRBV12-3 or TRBV12-4; D could derive from TRBD1 or TRBD2 (6 bases each). The CDR3 is 16 amino acids. V lost 7 bases, J lost 3 bases, and 20 bases lay in between. For the CDR3, the DNA is TGTGCCAGCATAAACGTGGGGGCGGGGTCAACAGATACGCAGTATTTT. Protein product: CASINVGAGSTDTQYF.

J is TRBJ2-5 and V is TRBV9, with D possibly TRBD1 on 5 matching bases. Germline CDR1 SGDLS, CDR2 YYNGEE. Trimming removed 2 bases from V and 5 bases from J, with 10 bases in between. The CDR3 has 13 amino acids. The CDR3 spells CASSVDSRETQYF. CDR3 coding DNA: TGTGCCAGCAGCGTTGACAGTAGGGAGACCCAGTACTTC.

This chain connects TRBV10-3 to TRBJ1-4, with no clear D. The CDR3 length is 19 residues. V was cut by 2 bases and J by 0 bases, with 19 bases left in between. The germline CDR1 and CDR2 sequences are ENHRY and SYGVKD. The CDR3 DNA is TGTGCCATCAGTGAGCCCCGGGCAGGCCCTCCTGCAACTAATGAAAAACTGTTTTTT. It codes for CAISEPRAGPPATNEKLFF.

This clonotype was recorded once. This could be a read error, since a much larger clone is one nucleotide away. The rearrangement uses TRBV4-2 and TRBJ2-5; TRBD2 aligns across 12 bases. Germline V gives CDR1 LGHNA, CDR2 YNFKEQ. The CDR3 extends over 15 amino acids. CDR3 in amino acids: CACSHPSGGAGEQYF. The CDR3, as DNA: TGTGCCTGCAGCCATCCTAGCGGGGGGGCAGGGGAGCAGTACTTC.

This chain uses TRBV27 with TRBJ2-1, with 9 bases lining up with TRBD2. Germline V gene sequence: CDR1 MNHEY, CDR2 SMNVEV (reference sequence). The CDR3 is made up of 15 amino acids. After removal of 3 bases from V and 8 bases from J, the junction contained 8 bases not matched to a gene. DNA for the CDR3: TGTGCCAGCAGTTTGGGGCGGGGGGGCATCTATGAGCAGTTCTTC. It encodes CASSLGRGGIYEQFF.

This clonotype has more than one count but fewer than ten. The J gene is TRBJ1-1, the V gene TRBV5-1; D remains ambiguous. Trimming took off 2 bases at V and 8 bases at J, with 16 bases between the two ends. The CDR3 has 14 residues. Germline V gene lookup returns CDR1 SGHRS and CDR2 YFSETQ. In nucleotides, the CDR3 is TGCGCCAGCAGCTTTCCCATGAGACCCGAAGAAGCTTTCTTT. Translated, it gives CASSFPMRPEEAFF.

This clonotype occurred a few times. The chain recombines TRBV4-3 with TRBJ1-4, with TRBD1 matching over 12 bases. CDR1 and CDR2 from the germline V gene are LGHNA and YSLEER. This CDR3 region has 19 residues. V lost 4 bases, J lost 7 bases, and 16 bases stayed unmatched. CDR3 nucleotide sequence: TGCGCCAGCAGCCCCACCCGACCCGGGACAGGGGGCAGGGGTGAAAAACTGTTTTTT. Protein product: CASSPTRPGTGGRGEKLFF.